These 7 T cell receptor beta chains were all obtained from the same sample, sequenced in a study of shared clonotypes between healthy human individuals. This table comes from immunoSEQ multiplex PCR, and its TCRdb copy is limited to in-frame clones, with some not included. The sample consists of under 2,500,000 clones, around 95% of them appearing once. Sequencing used naive CD4+ T cells sorted from blood. Sample subset: CD45RA+ positively selected. Every receptor here comes from a man aged 18 to 30 in good health.

A note on this clone: The same CDR3 arises from other DNA sequences in this sample as well. The V call is TRBV7-9, the J call TRBJ2-7; D is perhaps TRBD2 (6 bases). Trimming cost V 3 bases and J 1 base, with 10 bases left between them. The CDR3 totals 14 residues. Germline V gene lookup returns CDR1 SEHNR and CDR2 FQNEAQ (reference sequence). The DNA of the CDR3 is TGTGCCAGCAGCTTTAGCGGAGGGTCCTACGAGCAGTACTTC. Translation: CASSFSGGSYEQYF.

The chain is built from TRBV2 and TRBJ2-5; 7 bases align to TRBD1. The CDR3 has 14 residues. V lost 6 bases to trimming and J lost 2 bases; unmatched junction nucleotides: 6. Germline V lookup: CDR1 SNHLY, CDR2 FYNNEI. This CDR3 reads CASRPDRNQETQYF. CDR3 bases: TGTGCCAGCAGACCGGACAGGAATCAAGAGACCCAGTACTTC. The complete variable domain, with remaining parts taken from reference TRBV2 and TRBJ2-5, reads EPEVTQTPSHQVTQMGQEVILRCVPISNHLYFYWYRQILGQKVEFLVSFYNNEISEKSEIFDDQFSVERPDGSNFTLKIRSTKLEDSAMYFCASRPDRNQETQYFGPGTRLLVL.

J is TRBJ1-4 and V is TRBV14; D not resolved. Germline values: CDR1 SGHDN, CDR2 FVKESK. The V gene lost 4 bases and the J gene lost 3 bases, with 6 bases spanning the gap. This CDR3 comprises 13 residues. In nucleotides, the CDR3 is TGTGCCAGCAGCCTCGGGCCTAATGAAAAACTGTTTTTT. It codes for CASSLGPNEKLFF.

This rearrangement joins TRBV11-3 to TRBJ2-3, with 10 bases matching TRBD1. This CDR3 has 14 amino acids. Germline trimming cut 6 bases from V and 7 bases from J; bases unmatched to any gene: 7. Germline V gives CDR1 SGHNT, CDR2 YENEEA. The CDR3 DNA is TGTGCCAGCAGTCCCCGACAGGGGGCTTATACGCAGTATTTT. Protein sequence: CASSPRQGAYTQYF.

The gene calls are TRBV10-1 and TRBJ2-2; TRBD1 might be the D (5 bases). V was trimmed by 2 bases and J by 0 bases, leaving 7 bases between them. The length of the CDR3 is 15 residues. Germline CDR1 is WNHNN and CDR2 is SYGVQD (reference sequence). The CDR3: CASSENRPNTGELFF. CDR3 nucleotides: TGCGCCAGCAGTGAGAACAGGCCGAACACCGGGGAGCTGTTTTTT.

CDR3 sequence: CTTVGSMNTEAFF. CDR3 DNA: TGCACCACGGTGGGCAGCATGAACACTGAAGCTTTCTTT. V and J are TRBV29-1 and TRBJ1-1; D is unclear. The CDR3 sequence is 13 residues long. Germline CDR1 SQVTM, CDR2 ANQGSEA.

This clone came up once. The chain employs TRBV7-9 and TRBJ1-1, with no clear D. Germline-derived CDR1 and CDR2 are SEHNR and FQNEAQ (reference sequence). This CDR3 region has 14 residues. The V and J ends lost 4 bases and 3 bases respectively, with 12 bases between them. Here the CDR3 reads CASSSTRSDTEAFF. Written as DNA, the CDR3 is TGTGCCAGCAGCTCGACAAGATCGGACACTGAAGCTTTCTTT.